Many counts were recorded for the clone carrying this TCR beta chain. CDR3 length equals 17 residues. The trim removed 6 bases at V and 4 bases at J, leaving 16 bases unmatched. TCRdb reanalysed the RT-PCR reads using MiXCR and keeps one entry per CDR3 protein. The sample carries hundreds of thousands of distinct CDR3 sequences, 12% to 15% recorded once. The clonotype was recovered from a female donor in good health, serving as a healthy control. The genes are TRBV12-3 or TRBV12-4 and TRBJ2-7; 9 bases fit TRBD1. The specimen was memory CD4+ T cells from blood. The CDR3 DNA sequence: TGTGCCAGCAGCACCCTGGACAGGGGCCAAAGGTGGTACGAGCAGTACTTC. Amino acid sequence: CASSTLDRGQRWYEQYF.